Below are 13 T cell receptor beta chains sequenced from a single sample in a study of early T cells in non-severe SARS-CoV-2 infection. TCRdb used MiXCR to reprocess the 5' RACE reads, holding one entry per CDR3 protein. The repertoire holds tens of thousands of distinct CDR3 sequences, with roughly 5.5% as singletons. Sequenced: whole blood. These receptors came from an adult who was a healthcare worker with PCR-confirmed SARS-CoV-2 infection or an uninfected control (not recorded which).

This clonotype appeared many times. The chain carries TRBV20-1 and TRBJ2-3; 8 bases match TRBD2. The junction had 6 bases not matched to a gene; V was cut back by 0 bases and J by 4 bases. CDR1 is DFQATT and CDR2 is SNEGSKA in the germline V gene (reference sequence). The CDR3 covers 15 residues. CDR3 in amino acids: CSARDERGGADTQYF. In DNA form, the CDR3 reads TGCAGTGCTAGAGATGAACGGGGGGGCGCAGATACGCAGTATTTT.

This chain connects TRBV4-1 to TRBJ2-2; no clear D gene. CDR1 and CDR2 from the germline V gene are MGHRA and YSYEKL. Trimming removed 8 bases from V and 4 bases from J, with 14 bases in between. The CDR3 consists of 14 residues. In DNA form, the CDR3 reads TGCGCCAGCGCAGTCAGCAGAACCACCGGGGAGCTGTTTTTT. It translates to CASAVSRTTGELFF.

This clonotype was detected ten times or more. V usage is TRBV7-6 and J usage is TRBJ2-5; 12 nucleotides align to TRBD2. This CDR3 has 15 residues. V shed 5 bases, J shed 4 bases, and the junction held 5 bases outside the gene matches. Germline CDR1 reads SGHVS; CDR2 reads FNYEAQ. CDR3 sequence reads: CASSQETSGGETQYF. Here the CDR3 DNA reads TGTGCCAGCAGCCAAGAGACTAGCGGGGGAGAGACCCAGTACTTC.

This clonotype was seen ten or more times. CDR3 in amino acids: CASSSTLQGGSGNTIYF. Here the CDR3 DNA reads TGTGCCAGCAGCTCCACCCTCCAGGGGGGCTCTGGAAACACCATATATTTT. The chain recombines TRBV7-9 with TRBJ1-3; 7 bases fit TRBD1. CDR3 length: 17 amino acids. Trimming removed 4 bases from V and 0 bases from J; junction bases left unmatched: 9. CDR1 SEHNR and CDR2 FQNEAQ come from the germline V gene (reference sequence).

This clonotype came up many times. J is TRBJ2-1 and V is TRBV18; D may be TRBD1 or TRBD2 (5 bases each). Germline values: CDR1 KGHSH, CDR2 LQKENI. V gave up 2 bases and J gave up 10 bases, with 9 bases separating them. The CDR3 runs 12 residues. In DNA form, the CDR3 reads TGTGCCAGCTCACCAACGGGGACCGAGCAGTTCTTC. Its protein product is CASSPTGTEQFF.

Only a few counts were recorded for this clonotype. The chain links TRBV7-6 to TRBJ2-5; 10 bases are shared with TRBD1. The V gene's germline CDR1 is SGHVS and CDR2 FNYEAQ. The trim removed 5 bases at V and 5 bases at J, leaving 8 bases unmatched. There are 15 residues in the CDR3. The CDR3 nucleotides are TGTGCCAGCAGCGTGGGACAGGGGTCTGCGGAGACCCAGTACTTC. It translates to CASSVGQGSAETQYF.

This clonotype has a count of ten or more. This chain joins TRBV7-8 and TRBJ1-1; D may be TRBD1 (6 bases). The CDR3 consists of 13 residues. Germline CDR1 SGHVS, CDR2 FQNEAQ. Trimming removed 8 bases at V and 0 bases at J, with 10 bases between. The CDR3 loop reads CASRQALNTEAFF. The CDR3, as DNA: TGTGCCAGCCGACAGGCATTGAACACTGAAGCTTTCTTT.

The sample holds many counts of this clonotype. The chain links TRBV7-2 to TRBJ1-6, with a tentative D call TRBD1 (6 bases). The length of the CDR3 is 17 residues. V was shortened by 2 bases and J by 6 bases, with 17 bases between the two germline ends. Germline CDR1 SGHTA, CDR2 FQGNSA. The CDR3 DNA reads as TGTGCCAGCAGCTTATCGAACAGGGAAACGATTAATTCACCCCTCCACTTT. Translating it yields CASSLSNRETINSPLHF.

V gene TRBV11-2 combines with J gene TRBJ2-3, with TRBD2 matching 14 bases. J lost 5 bases, V lost 4 bases, and 11 bases had no gene match. Germline CDR1 SGHAT, CDR2 FQNNGV. The CDR3 runs 18 residues. The CDR3 loop reads CASSSWGLAGAGGDTQYF. CDR3 coding DNA: TGTGCCAGCAGCTCATGGGGACTAGCGGGAGCGGGGGGAGATACGCAGTATTTT.

This clonotype was observed a few times. V usage is TRBV27 and J usage is TRBJ1-2; 9 bases fit TRBD1. This CDR3 spans 14 amino acids. J gave up 3 bases and V 4 bases, and 3 bases lay outside the gene matches. The germline V gene has CDR1 MNHEY and CDR2 SMNVEV (reference sequence). DNA for the CDR3: TGTGCCAGCAGTTGGGGACAGGGCTACTATGGCTACACCTTC. Its translation is CASSWGQGYYGYTF.

A note on this clonotype: With a much larger clone just one base away, this may be a read error. The chain employs TRBV7-3 and TRBJ2-2; D may be TRBD2 (6 bases). Germline V gene sequence: CDR1 SGHTA, CDR2 FQGTGA. The length of the CDR3 is 16 residues. The CDR3 reads CASSLTNPTNTGGLFF. The CDR3 DNA is TGTGCCAGCAGCTTAACGAACCCCACGAACACCGGGGGGCTGTTTTTT.

This clonotype was seen more than once but under ten times. CDR3 protein: CASSIARAVSEQYF. The CDR3 region has the DNA TGTGCCAGTAGTATAGCACGAGCCGTCTCCGAGCAGTACTTC. The rearrangement uses TRBV19 and TRBJ2-7; D remains unclear. Trimming cost V 1 base and J 6 bases, with 13 bases left between them. Germline V lookup: CDR1 LNHDA, CDR2 SQIVND (reference sequence). The CDR3 is made up of 14 amino acids.

This clonotype was found a few times. This rearrangement joins TRBV5-1 to TRBJ2-7; 8 bases agree with TRBD1. After removal of 1 base from V and 4 bases from J, the junction contained 1 base not matched to a gene. The CDR3 length is 13 residues. The germline CDR1 and CDR2 sequences are SGHRS and YFSETQ. CDR3 residues: CASSLRDRYEQYF. The CDR3 nucleotides are TGCGCCAGCAGCTTGCGGGACAGGTACGAGCAGTACTTC. Filled out from reference TRBV5-1 and TRBJ2-7, the complete variable domain reads KAGVTQTPRYLIKTRGQQVTLSCSPISGHRSVSWYQQTPGQGLQFLFEYFSETQRNKGNFPGRFSGRQFSNSRSEMNVSTLELGDSALYLCASSLRDRYEQYFGPGTRLTVT.